This passage covers 19 T cell receptor beta chains from one sample sequenced in a study of technical replicates of blood from a few donors listed by TCRdb under 2017. The protocol used for the library was the immunoSEQ multiplex PCR assay. TCRdb obtained this table from immuneACCESS and retained in-frame rearrangements with V and J assigned. These tables miss some clones; where compared with another copy, unresolved V genes account for less than half of the shortfall, and the remainder is unexplained. A total of tens of thousands of clones appear in this sample, around 97% of them only once. The ten largest clones represent about 0.37% of the sample. The sequencing sample was made of T cells isolated from PBMCs. The receptors were gathered from a human donor in good health.

The rearrangement uses TRBV6-5 and TRBJ1-2; the D is unclear. The V gene's germline CDR1 is MNHEY and CDR2 SVGAGI. The CDR3 is made up of 15 amino acids. V lost 2 bases to trimming and J lost 4 bases, with 14 bases between them. The CDR3: CASSYVGGDVYGYTF. The CDR3, as DNA: TGTGCCAGCAGTTACGTCGGAGGAGACGTCTATGGCTACACCTTC.

V and J are TRBV6-4 and TRBJ1-2; D is possibly TRBD1 (5 bases). Per germline, CDR1 MRHNA and CDR2 SNTAGT. The V gene lost 7 bases and the J gene lost 4 bases, with 16 bases spanning the gap. The length of the CDR3 is 14 residues. The CDR3 region is CASIRQSPPYGYTF. The CDR3 DNA reads as TGTGCCAGCATTAGACAGTCACCCCCCTATGGCTACACCTTC.

The genes are TRBV9 and TRBJ1-1, with D possibly being TRBD1 (5 bases). This CDR3 comprises 15 residues. Trimming cost V 2 bases and J 0 bases, with 11 bases left between them. Germline V gives CDR1 SGDLS, CDR2 YYNGEE. CDR3 coding DNA: TGTGCCAGCAGCGTGGGCGGGACTCTGAACACTGAAGCTTTCTTT. Amino acids: CASSVGGTLNTEAFF.

The chain employs TRBV5-1 and TRBJ2-7, with 9 nucleotides matching TRBD2. The CDR3 is made up of 15 amino acids. With V trimmed by 0 bases and J by 2 bases, 3 bases remained unmatched. CDR1 is SGHRS, CDR2 YFSETQ, per germline. This CDR3 reads CASSLGLAATYEQYF. CDR3 DNA sequence: TGCGCCAGCAGCTTGGGACTAGCGGCGACCTACGAGCAGTACTTC.

This clone was seen a single time. The chain links TRBV28 to TRBJ1-2; perhaps TRBD1 as D (6 bases). Germline values: CDR1 MDHEN, CDR2 SYDVKM. The V gene lost 10 bases and the J gene lost 9 bases, with 15 bases spanning the gap. This CDR3 contains 11 residues. The DNA for the CDR3 is TGTGCCAACTCACGGGGGGCGAGCTACACCTTC. Translated: CANSRGASYTF.

The V gene is TRBV13, the J gene TRBJ2-3; TRBD2 matches at 7 bases. The CDR3 length is 15 residues. Per germline, CDR1 PRHDT and CDR2 FYEKMQ (reference sequence). J was trimmed by 2 bases and V by 2 bases; bases with no gene match: 4. This chain's CDR3 is CASSLLAEYTDTQYF. The CDR3 region has the DNA TGTGCCAGCAGCTTACTAGCGGAGTACACAGATACGCAGTATTTT.

The V call is TRBV25-1, the J call TRBJ2-3; the D gene is possibly TRBD2 (6 bases). This CDR3 region has 17 residues. Trimming stripped 2 bases from V and 0 bases from J, with 15 bases between. The germline V gene has CDR1 MGHDK and CDR2 SYGVNS. The CDR3 protein is CASSEIKASASTDTQYF. CDR3 in DNA: TGTGCCAGCAGTGAAATTAAGGCTAGCGCAAGCACAGATACGCAGTATTTT.

The rearrangement links TRBV2 to TRBJ1-4; D not resolved. Germline V gene data show CDR1 as SNHLY and CDR2 as FYNNEI. V was trimmed by 2 bases and J by 5 bases, leaving 6 bases between them. The CDR3 runs to 13 residues. The CDR3 sequence is CASSEPPNEKLFF. CDR3 nucleotide sequence: TGTGCCAGCAGTGAACCCCCGAATGAAAAACTGTTTTTT.

The chain couples TRBV7-9 to TRBJ2-2; 10 positions agree with TRBD2. This CDR3 has 15 amino acids. Germline V gives CDR1 SEHNR, CDR2 FQNEAQ (reference sequence). J lost 4 bases, V lost 1 base, and 0 bases had no gene match. Here the CDR3 DNA reads TGTGCCAGCAGCTTAGTAGCGGGAGGCACCGGGGAGCTGTTTTTT. Its protein product is CASSLVAGGTGELFF.

CDR3 residues: CASSQDYLLGDQLKYSGANVLTF. CDR3 nucleotides: TGTGCCAGCAGCCAAGATTATCTTTTGGGAGACCAATTAAAATACTCTGGGGCCAACGTCCTGACTTTC. V is TRBV4-2 and J is TRBJ2-6; D may be TRBD2 (5 bases). The V gene lost 0 bases and the J gene lost 0 bases, with 27 bases spanning the gap. In germline, CDR1 is LGHNA, CDR2 YNFKEQ. The CDR3 sequence is 23 residues long.

This clone was picked up one time. This chain connects TRBV6-6 to TRBJ1-2; D perhaps matches TRBD1 (6 bases). Deletions cut 7 bases from V and 4 bases from J, with 16 bases between. CDR1 is MNHNY and CDR2 is SVGAGI in the germline V gene (reference sequence). The CDR3 consists of 14 residues. The CDR3 nucleotides read TGTGCCAGCACTTCAGGGGCCGGATTCTATGGCTACACCTTC. Translating it yields CASTSGAGFYGYTF.

This clone is a singleton in its sample. The rearrangement joins TRBV4-1 to TRBJ1-1; D is unresolved. CDR1 is MGHRA and CDR2 is YSYEKL in the germline V gene. CDR3 length equals 16 residues. V was clipped by 1 base and J by 0 bases, with 12 bases between them. This CDR3 is CASSQVTLVMNTEAFF. The CDR3 DNA follows: TGCGCCAGCAGCCAAGTAACTCTAGTTATGAACACTGAAGCTTTCTTT.

The rearrangement links TRBV4-2 to TRBJ1-5, with D maybe TRBD1 (5 bases). The CDR3 is 15 amino acids. V dropped 4 bases and J dropped 0 bases, with 10 bases sitting between them. Germline CDR1 reads LGHNA; CDR2 reads YNFKEQ. The CDR3 here is CASSPDSFSNQPQHF. The CDR3 DNA reads as TGTGCCAGCAGCCCAGACAGTTTTAGCAATCAGCCCCAGCATTTT.

The rearrangement links TRBV6-5 to TRBJ2-2; D remains unclear. CDR1 and CDR2 (germline): MNHEY, SVGAGI. V gave up 6 bases and J gave up 4 bases, with 3 bases separating them. This CDR3 has 11 residues. The CDR3 reads CASSRTGELFF. The DNA of the CDR3 is TGTGCCAGCAGCCGCACCGGGGAGCTGTTTTTT.

The chain carries TRBV20-1 and TRBJ2-1; D is uncertain. Trimming took off 0 bases at V and 9 bases at J, with 3 bases between the two ends. Germline assignment: CDR1 DFQATT and CDR2 SNEGSKA (reference sequence). The CDR3 covers 10 residues. CDR3 amino acids: CSARDIEQFF. The CDR3 nucleotides read TGCAGTGCTAGAGATATTGAGCAGTTCTTC.

This chain connects TRBV15 to TRBJ2-7, with TRBD1 identical over 7 bases. The CDR3 consists of 16 residues. Germline CDR1 reads LNHNV; CDR2 reads YYDKDF (reference sequence). Trimming at V came to 5 bases and at J to 4 bases, leaving 14 bases not matched to a gene. The CDR3 here is CATSPSTGSSRYEQYF. DNA for the CDR3: TGTGCCACCAGCCCCTCGACAGGGTCTAGTAGGTACGAGCAGTACTTC.

V is TRBV11-3 and J is TRBJ1-1; D not resolved. Trimming left V 0 bases short and J 6 bases short, with 11 bases between. Germline V CDR1 and CDR2: SGHNT, YENEEA. The CDR3 is 14 amino acids. The CDR3 is CASSLEGGAAEAFF. In DNA form, the CDR3 reads TGTGCCAGCAGCTTAGAGGGTGGTGCGGCTGAAGCTTTCTTT.

The CDR3 DNA follows: TGTGCCAGCAGTTTACCGACAGGGGGCCTTGGCACTGAAGCTTTCTTT. This sequence encodes CASSLPTGGLGTEAFF. The genes are TRBV28 and TRBJ1-1; 10 nucleotides match TRBD1. V lost 2 bases, J lost 4 bases, and 7 bases stayed unmatched. CDR1 and CDR2 (germline): MDHEN, SYDVKM. There are 16 residues in the CDR3.

V usage is TRBV5-1 and J usage is TRBJ2-1, with D possibly TRBD2 on 5 matching bases. The CDR3 length is 13 residues. Trimming took off 4 bases at V and 9 bases at J, with 14 bases between the two ends. The germline V gene has CDR1 SGHRS and CDR2 YFSETQ. The CDR3 loop is CASSLDYAGEQFF. The CDR3 nucleotides are TGCGCCAGCAGCCTTGACTACGCCGGTGAGCAGTTCTTC.